This T cell receptor (beta chain) was captured by sequencing in a study of a mutant IDH1 vaccine in newly diagnosed glioma. As for the study in general: There were about 60% males and around 40% females among treated patients, whose mean age was approximately 41 years. Therapy received beforehand was radiotherapy, temozolomide, or both, with most patients given both.

Concerning this clone itself: Its antigen is not identified.

The CDR3 extends over 15 amino acids. The ends lost 11 bases at V and 0 bases at J; junction bases unmatched: 7. Germline CDR1 MNHEY, CDR2 SVGAGI. General study findings and limits: Immune responses arising from the vaccine appeared in more than 80% of patients.

Time point denoted: baseline, week 1 (first vaccination visit). The treatment denotes: pre-vaccination baseline after standard-of-care therapy. Sequencing was performed with immunoSEQ multiplex PCR; in TCRdb, only in-frame clones are kept and a portion is missing. The sample shows 45,000 to 55,000 clones, around 86% of them seen only once. The chain is built from TRBV6-5 and TRBJ2-6, with TRBD1 matching 7 bases. The sequences come from PBMCs, collected from a glioma patient treated with radiotherapy, temozolomide or both. The TCR comes from a man aged 40-49 years with glioma. This CDR3 is CAARDSVSGANVLTF. CDR3 DNA sequence: TGTGCCGCCCGGGACAGCGTCTCTGGGGCCAACGTCCTGACTTTC.